This T cell receptor beta chain was identified during a study of T cells after posttransplantation cyclophosphamide. Method: immunoSEQ multiplex PCR; TCRdb's copy keeps in-frame clones and lacks some. Observed are approximately 39,000 clones, no singletons, with the top ten taking about 1.2%. There are 15 residues in the CDR3. Looked up from germline, CDR1 is SGHVS and CDR2 is FNYEAQ. V gave up 5 bases and J gave up 5 bases; unmatched junction bases: 5. This clone was found a few times. Antigen: not known. Study observations and caveats: TRB clonality was highly associated with recipient CMV seropositivity and reactivation. Later blood repertoires were often dominated by clones from the donor CD8+ memory compartment.

The rearrangement joins TRBV7-6 to TRBJ2-5, with 13 bases that match TRBD2. The receptor was derived from a girl under 18 in good health, CMV-negative, and a related stem cell transplant donor. The specimen was PBMCs. The DNA for the CDR3 is TGTGCCAGCAGCCTGGGGACTAGCGGGAAGGAGACCCAGTACTTC. It is translated as CASSLGTSGKETQYF. Based on the CDR3 plus reference TRBV7-6 and TRBJ2-5, the full variable domain is GAGVSQSPRYKVTKRGQDVALRCDPISGHVSLYWYRQALGQGPEFLTYFNYEAQQDKSGLPNDRFSAERPEGSISTLTIQRTEQRDSAMYRCASSLGTSGKETQYFGPGTRLLVL.